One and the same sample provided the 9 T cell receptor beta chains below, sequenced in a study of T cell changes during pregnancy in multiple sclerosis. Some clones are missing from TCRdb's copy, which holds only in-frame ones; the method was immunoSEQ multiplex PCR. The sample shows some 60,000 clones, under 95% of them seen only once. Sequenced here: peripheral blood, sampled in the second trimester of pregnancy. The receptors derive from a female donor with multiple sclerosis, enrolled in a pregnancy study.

DNA of the CDR3: TGTGCCAGCAGCCGAGGACTAGCGGGGGGTGGGACGCAGTATTTT. Protein: CASSRGLAGGGTQYF. The chain combines TRBV7-8 with TRBJ2-3, with 14 nucleotides matching TRBD2. Germline V lookup: CDR1 SGHVS, CDR2 FQNEAQ. Trimming took 5 bases from V and 9 from J; bases not matched to a gene: 7. The CDR3 is 15 amino acids.

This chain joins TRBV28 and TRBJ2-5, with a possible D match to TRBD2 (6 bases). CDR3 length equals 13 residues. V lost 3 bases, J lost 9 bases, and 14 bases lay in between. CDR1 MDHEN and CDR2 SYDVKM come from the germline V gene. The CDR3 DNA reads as TGTGCCAGCAGTTTGGAACTGTGGAGGGCCCAGTACTTC. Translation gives CASSLELWRAQYF.

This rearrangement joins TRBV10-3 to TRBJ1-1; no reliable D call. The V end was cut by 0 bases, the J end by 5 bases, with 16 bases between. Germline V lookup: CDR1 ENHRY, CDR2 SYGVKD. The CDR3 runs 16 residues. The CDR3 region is CAISESRVRAGTEAFF. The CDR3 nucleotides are TGTGCCATCAGTGAGTCCAGAGTGCGTGCGGGGACTGAAGCTTTCTTT.

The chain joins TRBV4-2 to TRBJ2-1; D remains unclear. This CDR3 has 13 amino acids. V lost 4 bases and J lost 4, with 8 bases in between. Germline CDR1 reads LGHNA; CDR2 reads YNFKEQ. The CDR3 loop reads CASSLSLYNEQFF. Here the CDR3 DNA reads TGTGCCAGCAGCCTCTCACTTTACAATGAGCAGTTCTTC.

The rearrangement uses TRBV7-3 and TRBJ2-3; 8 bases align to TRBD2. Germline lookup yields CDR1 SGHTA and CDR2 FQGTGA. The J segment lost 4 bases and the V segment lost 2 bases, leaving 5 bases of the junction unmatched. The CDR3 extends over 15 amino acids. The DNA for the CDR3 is TGTGCCAGCAGCTTAGGCGGGGGGCGGGCAGATACGCAGTATTTT. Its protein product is CASSLGGGRADTQYF.

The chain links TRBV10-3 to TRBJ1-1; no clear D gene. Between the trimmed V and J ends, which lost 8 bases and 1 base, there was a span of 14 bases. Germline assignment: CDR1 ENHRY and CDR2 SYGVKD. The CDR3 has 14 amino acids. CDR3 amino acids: CAIRRRSENTEAFF. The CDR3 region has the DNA TGTGCCATCCGCCGTCGATCAGAGAACACTGAAGCTTTCTTT.

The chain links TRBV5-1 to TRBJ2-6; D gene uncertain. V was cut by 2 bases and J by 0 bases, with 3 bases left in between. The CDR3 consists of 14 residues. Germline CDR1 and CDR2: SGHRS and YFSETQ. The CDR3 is CASSLYSGANVLTF. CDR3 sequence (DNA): TGCGCCAGCAGCTTATACTCTGGGGCCAACGTCCTGACTTTC.

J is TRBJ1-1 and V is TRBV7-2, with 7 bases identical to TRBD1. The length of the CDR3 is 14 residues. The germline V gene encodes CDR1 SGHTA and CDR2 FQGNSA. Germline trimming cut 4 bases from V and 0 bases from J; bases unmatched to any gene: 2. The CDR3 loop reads CASSSTGLNTEAFF. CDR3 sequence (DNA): TGTGCCAGCAGCTCGACAGGGTTGAACACTGAAGCTTTCTTT.

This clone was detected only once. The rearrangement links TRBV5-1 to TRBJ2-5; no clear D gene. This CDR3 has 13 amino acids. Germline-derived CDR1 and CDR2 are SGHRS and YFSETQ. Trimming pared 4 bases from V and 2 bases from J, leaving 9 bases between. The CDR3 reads CASSPRTQETQYF. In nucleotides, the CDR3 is TGCGCCAGCAGCCCGAGAACTCAAGAGACCCAGTACTTC.